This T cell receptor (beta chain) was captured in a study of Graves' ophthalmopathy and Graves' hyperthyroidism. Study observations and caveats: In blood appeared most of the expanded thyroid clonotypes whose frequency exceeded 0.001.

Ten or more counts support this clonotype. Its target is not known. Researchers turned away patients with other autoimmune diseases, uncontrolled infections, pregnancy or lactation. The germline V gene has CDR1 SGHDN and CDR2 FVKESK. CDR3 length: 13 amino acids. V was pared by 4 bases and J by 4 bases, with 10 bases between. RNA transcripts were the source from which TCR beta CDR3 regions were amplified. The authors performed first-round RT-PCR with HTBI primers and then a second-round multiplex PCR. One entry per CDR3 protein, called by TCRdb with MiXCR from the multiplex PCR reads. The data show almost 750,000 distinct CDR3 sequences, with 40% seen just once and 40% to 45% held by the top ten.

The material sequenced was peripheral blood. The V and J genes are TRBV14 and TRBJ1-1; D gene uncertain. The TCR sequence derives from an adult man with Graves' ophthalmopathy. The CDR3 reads CASSPLGITEAFF. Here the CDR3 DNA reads TGTGCCAGCAGCCCTCTAGGGATCACTGAAGCTTTCTTT. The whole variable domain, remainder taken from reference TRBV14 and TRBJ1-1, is EAGVTQFPSHSVIEKGQTVTLRCDPISGHDNLYWYRRVMGKEIKFLLHFVKESKQDESGMPNNRFLAERTGGTYSTLKVQPAELEDSGVYFCASSPLGITEAFFGQGTRLTVV.